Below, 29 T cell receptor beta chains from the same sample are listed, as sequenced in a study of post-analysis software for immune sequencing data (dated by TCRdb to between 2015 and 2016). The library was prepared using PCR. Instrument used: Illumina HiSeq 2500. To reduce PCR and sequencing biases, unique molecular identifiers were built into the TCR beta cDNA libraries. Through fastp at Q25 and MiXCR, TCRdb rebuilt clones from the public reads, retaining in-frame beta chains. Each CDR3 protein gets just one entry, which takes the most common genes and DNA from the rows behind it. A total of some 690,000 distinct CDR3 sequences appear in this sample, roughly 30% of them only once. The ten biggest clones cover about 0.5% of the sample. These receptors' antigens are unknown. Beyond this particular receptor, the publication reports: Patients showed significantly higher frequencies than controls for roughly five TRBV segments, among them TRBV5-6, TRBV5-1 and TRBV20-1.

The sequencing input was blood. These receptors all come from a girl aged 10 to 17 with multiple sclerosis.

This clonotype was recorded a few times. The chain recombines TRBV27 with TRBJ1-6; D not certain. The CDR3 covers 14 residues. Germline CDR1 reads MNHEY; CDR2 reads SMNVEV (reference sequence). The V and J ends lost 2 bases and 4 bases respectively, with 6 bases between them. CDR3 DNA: TGTGCCAGCAGTTTACAGCGGTATAATTCACCCCTCCACTTT. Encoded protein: CASSLQRYNSPLHF.

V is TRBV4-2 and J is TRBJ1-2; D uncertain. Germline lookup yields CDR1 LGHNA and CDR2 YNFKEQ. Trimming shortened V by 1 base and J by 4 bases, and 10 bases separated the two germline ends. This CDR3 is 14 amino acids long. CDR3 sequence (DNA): TGTGCCAGCAGCCAAGTCACAGCTACCTATGGCTACACCTTC. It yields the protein CASSQVTATYGYTF.

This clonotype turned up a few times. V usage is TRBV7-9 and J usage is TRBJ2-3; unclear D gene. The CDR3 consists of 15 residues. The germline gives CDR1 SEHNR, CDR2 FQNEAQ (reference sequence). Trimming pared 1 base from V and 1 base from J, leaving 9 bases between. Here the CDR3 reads CASSLVRLGTDTQYF. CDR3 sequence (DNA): TGTGCCAGCAGCTTAGTAAGACTCGGCACAGATACGCAGTATTTT. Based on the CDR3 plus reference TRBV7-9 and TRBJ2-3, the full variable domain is DTGVSQNPRHKITKRGQNVTFRCDPISEHNRLYWYRQTLGQGPEFLTYFQNEAQLEKSRLLSDRFSAERPKGSFSTLEIQRTEQGDSAMYLCASSLVRLGTDTQYFGPGTRLTVL.

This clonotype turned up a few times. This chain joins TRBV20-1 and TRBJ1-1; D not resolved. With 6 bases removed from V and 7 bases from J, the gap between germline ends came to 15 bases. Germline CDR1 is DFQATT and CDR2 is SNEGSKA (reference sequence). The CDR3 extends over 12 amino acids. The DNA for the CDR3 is TGCAGTGCCGATCAGAGGGCAGGTGAAGCTTTCTTT. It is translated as CSADQRAGEAFF.

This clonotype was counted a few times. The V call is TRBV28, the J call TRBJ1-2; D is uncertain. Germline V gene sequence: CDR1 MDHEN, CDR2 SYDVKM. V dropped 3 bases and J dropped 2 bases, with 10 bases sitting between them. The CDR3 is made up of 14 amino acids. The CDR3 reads CASSFPGGNYGYTF. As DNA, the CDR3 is TGTGCCAGCAGTTTCCCGGGCGGGAACTATGGCTACACCTTC.

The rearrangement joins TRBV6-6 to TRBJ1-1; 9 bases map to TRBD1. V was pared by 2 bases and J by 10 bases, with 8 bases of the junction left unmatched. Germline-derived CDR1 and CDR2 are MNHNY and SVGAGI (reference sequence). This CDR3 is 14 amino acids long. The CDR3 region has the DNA TGTGCCAGCAGTTACCTGGGACAGGGAGGAGGAGCTTTCTTT. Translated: CASSYLGQGGGAFF.

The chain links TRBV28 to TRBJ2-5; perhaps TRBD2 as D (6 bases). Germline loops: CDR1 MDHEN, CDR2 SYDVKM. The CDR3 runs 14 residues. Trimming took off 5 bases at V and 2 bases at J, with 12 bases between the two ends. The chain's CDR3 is CASSPPREQETQYF. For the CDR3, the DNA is TGTGCCAGCAGTCCTCCTCGGGAGCAAGAGACCCAGTACTTC.

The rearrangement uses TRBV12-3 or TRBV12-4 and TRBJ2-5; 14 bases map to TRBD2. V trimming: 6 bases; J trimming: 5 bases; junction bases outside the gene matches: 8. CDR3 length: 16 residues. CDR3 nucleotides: TGTGCCAGCAGCACCGGGACTAGCGGGAGAGGGGAGACCCAGTACTTC. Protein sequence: CASSTGTSGRGETQYF.

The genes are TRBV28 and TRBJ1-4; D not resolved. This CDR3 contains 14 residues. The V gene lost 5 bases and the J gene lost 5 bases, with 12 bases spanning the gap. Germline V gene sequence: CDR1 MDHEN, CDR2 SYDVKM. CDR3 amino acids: CASSTPGKNEKLFF. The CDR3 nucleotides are TGTGCCAGCAGTACCCCAGGAAAGAATGAAAAACTGTTTTTT.

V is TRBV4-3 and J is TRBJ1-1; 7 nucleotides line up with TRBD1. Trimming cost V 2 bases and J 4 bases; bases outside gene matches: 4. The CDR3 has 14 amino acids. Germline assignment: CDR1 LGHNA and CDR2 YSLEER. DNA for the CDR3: TGCGCCAGCAGCCAAACGACAGGGTCCACTGAAGCTTTCTTT. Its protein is CASSQTTGSTEAFF.

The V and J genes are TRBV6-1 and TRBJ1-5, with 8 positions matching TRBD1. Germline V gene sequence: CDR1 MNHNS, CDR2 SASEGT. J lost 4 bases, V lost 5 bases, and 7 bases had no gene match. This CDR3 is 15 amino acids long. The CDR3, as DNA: TGTGCCAGCAGTTTCCAGGACAGGGATAATCAGCCCCAGCATTTT. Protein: CASSFQDRDNQPQHF.

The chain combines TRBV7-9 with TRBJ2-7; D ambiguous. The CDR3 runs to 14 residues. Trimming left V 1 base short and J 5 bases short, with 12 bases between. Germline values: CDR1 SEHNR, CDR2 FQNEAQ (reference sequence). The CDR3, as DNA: TGTGCCAGCAGCTTAGTGGCAAGGAACCACGAGCAGTACTTC. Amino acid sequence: CASSLVARNHEQYF.

Here the CDR3 DNA reads TGCGCCAGCAGCCAAGATCAGGAGCCACAAGAGACCCAGTACTTC. As protein: CASSQDQEPQETQYF. This rearrangement joins TRBV4-1 to TRBJ2-5; D is unresolved. The CDR3 sequence is 15 residues long. Germline loops: CDR1 MGHRA, CDR2 YSYEKL. The V end lost 0 bases, the J end lost 2 bases, and 10 bases lay between the germline ends.

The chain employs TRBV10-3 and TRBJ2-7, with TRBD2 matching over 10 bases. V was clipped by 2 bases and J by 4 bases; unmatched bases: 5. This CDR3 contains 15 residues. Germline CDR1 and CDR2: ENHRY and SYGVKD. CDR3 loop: CAISEGSGRAYEQYF. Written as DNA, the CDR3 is TGTGCCATCAGTGAGGGAAGCGGGAGGGCTTACGAGCAGTACTTC.

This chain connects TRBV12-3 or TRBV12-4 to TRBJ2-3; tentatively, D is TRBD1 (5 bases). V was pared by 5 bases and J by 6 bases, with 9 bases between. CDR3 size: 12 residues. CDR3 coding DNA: TGTGCCAGCAGTCTCCGACAGGATACGCAGTATTTT. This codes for CASSLRQDTQYF.

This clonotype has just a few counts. The CDR3 region has the DNA TGCGCCAGCAGCTTCGGACAGGACCACCCGGGGACCCAGTACTTC. Protein product: CASSFGQDHPGTQYF. The V and J genes are TRBV5-1 and TRBJ2-5, with 7 nucleotides matching TRBD1. Looked up from germline, CDR1 is SGHRS and CDR2 is YFSETQ. V lost 2 bases and J lost 7; bases outside the gene matches: 11. The CDR3 is 15 residues long.

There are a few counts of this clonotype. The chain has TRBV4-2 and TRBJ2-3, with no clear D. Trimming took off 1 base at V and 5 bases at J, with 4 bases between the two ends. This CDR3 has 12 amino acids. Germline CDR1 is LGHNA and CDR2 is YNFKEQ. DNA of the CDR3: TGTGCCAGCAGCCAAGCCTTAGATACGCAGTATTTT. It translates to CASSQALDTQYF.

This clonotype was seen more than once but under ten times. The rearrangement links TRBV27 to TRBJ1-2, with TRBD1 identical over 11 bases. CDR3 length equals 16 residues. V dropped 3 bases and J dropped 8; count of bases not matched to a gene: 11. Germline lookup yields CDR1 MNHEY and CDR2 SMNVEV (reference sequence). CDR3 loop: CASSFYGTGGYRGYTF. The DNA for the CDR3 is TGTGCCAGCAGTTTCTATGGGACAGGGGGATATCGGGGCTACACCTTC.

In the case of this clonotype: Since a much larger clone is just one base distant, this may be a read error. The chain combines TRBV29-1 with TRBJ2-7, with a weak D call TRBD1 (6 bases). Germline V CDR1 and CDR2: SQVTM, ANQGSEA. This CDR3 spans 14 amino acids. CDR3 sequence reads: CSVDLGAGAVERYF. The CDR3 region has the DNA TGCAGCGTTGATTTGGGGGCCGGGGCTGTCGAGCGGTACTTC.

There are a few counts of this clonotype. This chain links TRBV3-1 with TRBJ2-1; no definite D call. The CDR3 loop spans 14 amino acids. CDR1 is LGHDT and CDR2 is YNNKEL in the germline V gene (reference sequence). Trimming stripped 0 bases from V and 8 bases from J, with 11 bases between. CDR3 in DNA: TGTGCCAGCAGCCAAGATCTGTATCGGGATGAGCAGTTCTTC. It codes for CASSQDLYRDEQFF.

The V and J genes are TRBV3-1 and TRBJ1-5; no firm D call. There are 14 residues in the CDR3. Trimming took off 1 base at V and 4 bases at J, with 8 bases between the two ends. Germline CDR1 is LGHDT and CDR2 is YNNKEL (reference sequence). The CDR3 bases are TGTGCCAGCAGCCAAGCGGCAGGAAATCAGCCCCAGCATTTT. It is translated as CASSQAAGNQPQHF.

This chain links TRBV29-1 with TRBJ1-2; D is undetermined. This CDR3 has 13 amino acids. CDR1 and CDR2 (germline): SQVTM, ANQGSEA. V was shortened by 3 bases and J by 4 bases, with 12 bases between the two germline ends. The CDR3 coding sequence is TGCAGCGTTGACCTCACCGGGAGCTATGGCTACACCTTC. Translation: CSVDLTGSYGYTF.

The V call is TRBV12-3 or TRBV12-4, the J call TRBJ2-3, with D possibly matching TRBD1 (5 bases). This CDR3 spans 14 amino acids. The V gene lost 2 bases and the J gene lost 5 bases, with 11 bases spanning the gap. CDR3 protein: CASSLTGFGDTQYF. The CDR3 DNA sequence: TGTGCCAGCAGTTTAACAGGTTTCGGAGATACGCAGTATTTT.

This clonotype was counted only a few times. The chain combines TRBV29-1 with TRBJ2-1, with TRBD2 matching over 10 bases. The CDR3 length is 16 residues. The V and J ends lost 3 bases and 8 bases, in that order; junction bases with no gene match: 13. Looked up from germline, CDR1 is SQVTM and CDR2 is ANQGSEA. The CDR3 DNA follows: TGCAGCGTTGACGGGGGACTAGCGAGTTATAGGGATGAGCAGTTCTTC. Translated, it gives CSVDGGLASYRDEQFF.

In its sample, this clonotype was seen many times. CDR3 sequence: CASSLETARSYEQYF. For the CDR3, the DNA is TGTGCCAGCAGCTTGGAGACAGCCAGGTCCTACGAGCAGTACTTC. This sequence joins TRBV5-5 and TRBJ2-7; possible D gene TRBD1, 5 bases. Germline loops: CDR1 SGHKS, CDR2 YYEKEE (reference sequence). V lost 0 bases and J 1 base, leaving 11 bases between the germline ends. The length of the CDR3 is 15 residues.

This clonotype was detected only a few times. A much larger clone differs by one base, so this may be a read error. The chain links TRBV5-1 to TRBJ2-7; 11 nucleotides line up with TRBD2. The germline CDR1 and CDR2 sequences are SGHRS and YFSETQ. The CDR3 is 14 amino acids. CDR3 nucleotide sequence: TGCGTCAGCAGCTCGCTGGGACTAGCGGACGAGCAGTACTTC. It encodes CVSSSLGLADEQYF.

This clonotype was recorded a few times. CDR3 sequence reads: CASSEIGTSVLETQYF. Written as DNA, the CDR3 is TGTGCCAGCAGCGAAATCGGGACTAGCGTTTTAGAGACCCAGTACTTC. V is TRBV25-1 and J is TRBJ2-5, with 10 bases lining up with TRBD2. The V gene end was trimmed by 6 bases and the J gene end by 4 bases; junction bases not matched to a gene: 11. The CDR3 is 16 residues long. Germline values: CDR1 MGHDK, CDR2 SYGVNS.

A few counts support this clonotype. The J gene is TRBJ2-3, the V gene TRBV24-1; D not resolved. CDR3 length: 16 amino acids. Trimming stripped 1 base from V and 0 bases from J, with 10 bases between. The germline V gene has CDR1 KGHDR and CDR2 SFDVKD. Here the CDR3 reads CATSDFKGYSTDTQYF. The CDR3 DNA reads TGTGCCACCAGTGATTTTAAGGGATATAGCACAGATACGCAGTATTTT.

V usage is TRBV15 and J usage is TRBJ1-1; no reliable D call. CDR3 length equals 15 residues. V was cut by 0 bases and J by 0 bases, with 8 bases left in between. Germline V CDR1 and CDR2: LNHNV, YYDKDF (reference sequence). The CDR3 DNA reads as TGTGCCACCAGCAGAGATCAGTATATGAACACTGAAGCTTTCTTT. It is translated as CATSRDQYMNTEAFF.